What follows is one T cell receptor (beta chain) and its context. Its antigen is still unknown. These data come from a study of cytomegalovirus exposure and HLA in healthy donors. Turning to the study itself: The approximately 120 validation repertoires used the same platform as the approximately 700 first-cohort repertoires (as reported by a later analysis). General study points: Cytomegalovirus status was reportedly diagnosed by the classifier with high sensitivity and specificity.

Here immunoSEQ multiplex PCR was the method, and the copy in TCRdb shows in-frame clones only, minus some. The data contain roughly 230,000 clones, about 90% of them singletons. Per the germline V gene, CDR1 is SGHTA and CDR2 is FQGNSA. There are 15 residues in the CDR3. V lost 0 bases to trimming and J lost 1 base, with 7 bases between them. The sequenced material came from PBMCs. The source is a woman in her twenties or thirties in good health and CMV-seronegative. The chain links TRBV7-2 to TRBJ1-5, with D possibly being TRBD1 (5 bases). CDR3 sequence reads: CASSLARGSNQPQHF. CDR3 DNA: TGTGCCAGCAGCTTAGCGAGGGGAAGCAATCAGCCCCAGCATTTT. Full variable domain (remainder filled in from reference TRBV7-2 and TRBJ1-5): GAGVSQSPSNKVTEKGKDVELRCDPISGHTALYWYRQSLGQGLEFLIYFQGNSAPDKSGLPSDRFSAERTGGSVSTLTIQRTQQEDSAVYLCASSLARGSNQPQHFGDGTRLSIL.